A selection of T cell receptor beta chains follows, all from one sample in a study of prognosis after radiotherapy for stage I lung cancer. TCRdb called the multiplex PCR reads again in MiXCR, with one record for every CDR3 protein. The sample holds about 59,000 distinct CDR3 sequences, less than 30% seen once. This specimen was PBMCs, taken before or after stereotactic body radiation therapy (not recorded which). These TCRs come from a donor over 45 with non-small cell lung cancer. The CDR3 runs from the conserved cysteine through the conserved F or W. Fields, in order: J gene, clone size, V gene, D gene, CDR3 protein, CDR3 DNA. D genes are given only for firm matches. Only some rows state a clone size, as once, few, many or a class for expanded clones.

J: TRBJ2-3
size: many
V: TRBV3-1
D: -
CDR3: CASSQPGAPTDTQYF
DNA: TGTGCCAGCAGCCAACCGGGGGCCCCCACAGATACGCAGTATTTT

J: TRBJ1-2
size: -
V: TRBV6-2/TRBV6-3
D: -
CDR3: CASLRGAISPCTF
DNA: TGTGCCAGCCTTCGAGGGGCTATTTCTCCTTGCACCTTC

J: TRBJ2-3
size: -
V: TRBV10-3
D: -
CDR3: CAISEEGGPDTQYF
DNA: TGTGCCATCAGTGAGGAGGGGGGGCCTGATACGCAGTATTTT

J: TRBJ1-6
size: few
V: TRBV7-2
D: -
CDR3: CASSLPGNSPLHF
DNA: TGTGCCAGCAGCTTACCAGGGAACTCACCCCTCCACTTT

J: TRBJ1-1
size: many
V: TRBV7-2
D: -
CDR3: CASSLARTVNTEAFF
DNA: TGTGCCAGCAGCTTAGCCCGGACAGTGAACACTGAAGCTTTCTTT

J: TRBJ1-4
size: many
V: TRBV24-1
D: -
CDR3: CATSDSGATNEKLFF
DNA: TGTGCCACCAGTGATTCGGGCGCAACTAATGAAAAACTGTTTTTT

J: TRBJ1-6
size: medium-sized
V: TRBV6-2/TRBV6-3
D: -
CDR3: CASSYSGHRASPLHF
DNA: TGTGCCAGCAGTTACTCTGGGCATCGAGCGTCACCCCTCCACTTT

J: TRBJ2-1
size: many
V: TRBV6-1
D: -
CDR3: CASSPIPGATGSYNEQFF
DNA: TGTGCCAGCAGCCCTATCCCAGGGGCGACGGGCTCCTACAATGAGCAGTTCTTC

J: TRBJ2-2
size: many
V: TRBV19
D: TRBD2
CDR3: CASSLGLAATGELFF
DNA: TGTGCCAGTAGTCTGGGACTAGCGGCCACCGGGGAGCTGTTTTTT

J: TRBJ1-1
size: many
V: TRBV29-1
D: TRBD1
CDR3: CSVVGGRGSDTEAFF
DNA: TGCAGCGTTGTGGGGGGCAGGGGGTCTGACACTGAAGCTTTCTTT

J: TRBJ1-6
size: many
V: TRBV18
D: TRBD1
CDR3: CASSPFTQGADSPLHF
DNA: TGTGCCAGCTCACCTTTTACCCAGGGGGCGGATTCACCCCTCCACTTT